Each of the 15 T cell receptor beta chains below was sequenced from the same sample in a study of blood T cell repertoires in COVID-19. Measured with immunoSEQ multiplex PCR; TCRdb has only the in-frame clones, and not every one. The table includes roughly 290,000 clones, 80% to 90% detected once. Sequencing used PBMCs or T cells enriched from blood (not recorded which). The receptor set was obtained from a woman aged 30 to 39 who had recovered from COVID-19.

CDR3 loop: CATQRGTDTQYF. The CDR3 DNA reads TGTGCCACCCAGCGGGGCACAGATACGCAGTATTTT. The V and J genes are TRBV10-3 and TRBJ2-3; D may be TRBD2 (6 bases). Germline V gives CDR1 ENHRY, CDR2 SYGVKD. The CDR3 runs 12 residues. Trimming removed 10 bases from V and 1 base from J, with 9 bases in between.

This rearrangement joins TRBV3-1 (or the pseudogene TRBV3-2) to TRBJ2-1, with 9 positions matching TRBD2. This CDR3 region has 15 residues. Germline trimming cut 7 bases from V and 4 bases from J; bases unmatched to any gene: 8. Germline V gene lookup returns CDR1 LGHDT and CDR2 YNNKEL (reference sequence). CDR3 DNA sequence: TGTGCCAGCACTAGGGGTAGCGGGGGATACAATGAGCAGTTCTTC. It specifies CASTRGSGGYNEQFF.

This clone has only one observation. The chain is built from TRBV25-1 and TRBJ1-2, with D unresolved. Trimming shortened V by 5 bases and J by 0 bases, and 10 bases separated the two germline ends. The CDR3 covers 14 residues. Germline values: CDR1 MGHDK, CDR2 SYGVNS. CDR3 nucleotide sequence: TGTGCCAGCAGTTCGCTGACTGCTAACTATGGCTACACCTTC. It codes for CASSSLTANYGYTF.

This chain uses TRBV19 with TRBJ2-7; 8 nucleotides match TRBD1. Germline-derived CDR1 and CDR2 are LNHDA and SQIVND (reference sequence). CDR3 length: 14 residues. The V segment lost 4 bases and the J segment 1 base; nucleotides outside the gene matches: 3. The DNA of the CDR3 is TGTGCCAGTAGTAATCGGGACAGGTCCTACGAGCAGTACTTC. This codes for CASSNRDRSYEQYF.

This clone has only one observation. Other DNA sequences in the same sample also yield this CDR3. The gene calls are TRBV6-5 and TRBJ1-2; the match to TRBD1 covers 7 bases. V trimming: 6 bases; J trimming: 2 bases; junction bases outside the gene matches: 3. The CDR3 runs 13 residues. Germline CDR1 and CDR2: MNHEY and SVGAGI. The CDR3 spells CASRRQGNYGYTF. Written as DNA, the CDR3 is TGTGCCAGCAGAAGACAGGGAAACTATGGCTACACCTTC.

The CDR3 spells CASRGGTVSYSNQPQHF. The CDR3 bases are TGTGCCAGTAGGGGGGGGACGGTAAGTTATAGCAATCAGCCCCAGCATTTT. The J gene is TRBJ1-5, the V gene TRBV19; D may be TRBD1 (5 bases). Germline V CDR1 and CDR2: LNHDA, SQIVND (reference sequence). The CDR3 extends over 17 amino acids. Trimming stripped 6 bases from V and 0 bases from J, with 18 bases between.

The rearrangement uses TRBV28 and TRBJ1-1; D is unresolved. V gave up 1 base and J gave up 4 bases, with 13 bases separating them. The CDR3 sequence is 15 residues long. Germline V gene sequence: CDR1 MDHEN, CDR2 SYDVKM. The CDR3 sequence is CASSLFLGGGTEAFF. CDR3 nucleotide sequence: TGTGCCAGCAGTTTATTTTTAGGCGGTGGCACTGAAGCTTTCTTT.

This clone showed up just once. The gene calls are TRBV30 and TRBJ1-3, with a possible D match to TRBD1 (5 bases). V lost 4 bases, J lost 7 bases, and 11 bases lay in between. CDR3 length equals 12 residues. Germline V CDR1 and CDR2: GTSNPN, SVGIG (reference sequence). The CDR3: CAWTGVGNTIYF. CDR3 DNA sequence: TGTGCCTGGACGGGGGTTGGTAACACCATATATTTT.

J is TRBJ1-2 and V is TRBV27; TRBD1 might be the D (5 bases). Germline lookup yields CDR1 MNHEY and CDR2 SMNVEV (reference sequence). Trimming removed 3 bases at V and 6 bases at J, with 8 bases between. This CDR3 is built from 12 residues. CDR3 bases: TGTGCCAGCAGTTTCGGGGGGAATGGCTACACCTTC. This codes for CASSFGGNGYTF.

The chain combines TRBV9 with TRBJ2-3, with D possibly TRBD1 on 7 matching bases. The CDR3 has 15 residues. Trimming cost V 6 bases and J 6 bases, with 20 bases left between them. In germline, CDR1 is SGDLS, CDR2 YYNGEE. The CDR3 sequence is CASTGGGGISDTQYF. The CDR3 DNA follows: TGTGCCAGCACCGGCGGAGGGGGCATAAGCGATACGCAGTATTTT. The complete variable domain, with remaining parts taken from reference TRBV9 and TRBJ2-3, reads DSGVTQTPKHLITATGQRVTLRCSPRSGDLSVYWYQQSLDQGLQFLIQYYNGEERAKGNILERFSAQQFPDLHSELNLSSLELGDSALYFCASTGGGGISDTQYFGPGTRLTVL.

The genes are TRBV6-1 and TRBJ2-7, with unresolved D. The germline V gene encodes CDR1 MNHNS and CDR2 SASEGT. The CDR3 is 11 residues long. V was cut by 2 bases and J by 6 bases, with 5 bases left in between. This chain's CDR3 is CASSEISEQYF. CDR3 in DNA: TGTGCCAGCAGTGAAATATCCGAGCAGTACTTC.

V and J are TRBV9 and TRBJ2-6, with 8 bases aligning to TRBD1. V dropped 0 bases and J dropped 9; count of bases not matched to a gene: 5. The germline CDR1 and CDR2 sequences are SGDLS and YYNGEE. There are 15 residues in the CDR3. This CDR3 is CASSVEGQANNVLTF. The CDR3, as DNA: TGTGCCAGCAGCGTAGAGGGACAGGCGAACAACGTCCTGACTTTC.

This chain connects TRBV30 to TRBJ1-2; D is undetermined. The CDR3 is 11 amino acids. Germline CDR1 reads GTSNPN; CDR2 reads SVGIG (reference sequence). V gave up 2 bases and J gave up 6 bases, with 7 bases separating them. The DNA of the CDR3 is TGTGCCTGGAGTAGAGTACATGGCTACACCTTC. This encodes CAWSRVHGYTF.

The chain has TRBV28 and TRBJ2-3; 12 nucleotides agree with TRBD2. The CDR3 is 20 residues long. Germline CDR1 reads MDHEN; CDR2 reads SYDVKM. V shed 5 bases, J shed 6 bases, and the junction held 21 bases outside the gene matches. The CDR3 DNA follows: TGTGCCAGCAGTCTTCCCGGGACAGGGTATAGAACTAGCGGGAGGGATACGCAGTATTTT. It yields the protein CASSLPGTGYRTSGRDTQYF.

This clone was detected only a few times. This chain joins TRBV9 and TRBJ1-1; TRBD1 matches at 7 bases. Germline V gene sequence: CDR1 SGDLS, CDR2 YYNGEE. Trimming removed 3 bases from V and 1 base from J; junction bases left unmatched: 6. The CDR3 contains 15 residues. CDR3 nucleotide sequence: TGTGCCAGCAGCGAGGGACAGAGGTCGAACACTGAAGCTTTCTTT. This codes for CASSEGQRSNTEAFF. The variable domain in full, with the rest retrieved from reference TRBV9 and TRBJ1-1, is DSGVTQTPKHLITATGQRVTLRCSPRSGDLSVYWYQQSLDQGLQFLIQYYNGEERAKGNILERFSAQQFPDLHSELNLSSLELGDSALYFCASSEGQRSNTEAFFGQGTRLTVV.